These 20 T cell receptor beta chains share one sample of origin, sequenced in a study of CD8+ T cells in alopecia areata. Stated treatment: oral pan-JAK inhibitor, 5-10 mg twice daily. Once RNA had been extracted, it was reverse transcribed into cDNA to act as the sequencing template. Profiling relied on immunoSEQ multiplex PCR, and the TCRdb table lists in-frame clones only, not all of them. The profile shows 110,000 or so clones, roughly 50% of them singletons. This sample comprised CD4+ T cells sorted from blood, obtained at week 24, from a patient treated with tofacitinib. The receptor source for this set is a human donor with alopecia areata.

This chain connects TRBV6-1 to TRBJ1-1; no reliable D call. Trimming cost V 3 bases and J 4 bases, with 9 bases left between them. Germline assignment: CDR1 MNHNS and CDR2 SASEGT. The CDR3 spans 13 residues. Here the CDR3 reads CASSERAGTEAFF. The CDR3 DNA follows: TGTGCCAGCAGTGAGCGAGCGGGCACTGAAGCTTTCTTT.

The CDR3 reads CASSVDGGIYEQYF. The CDR3 nucleotides read TGTGCCAGCAGCGTCGACGGGGGTATCTACGAGCAGTACTTC. This sequence joins TRBV9 and TRBJ2-7, with D possibly being TRBD2 (6 bases). Germline CDR1 is SGDLS and CDR2 is YYNGEE. CDR3 size: 14 residues. Between the trimmed V and J ends, which lost 2 bases and 3 bases, there was a span of 12 bases.

The gene calls are TRBV7-8 and TRBJ1-1; D may be TRBD1 (5 bases). V lost 4 bases and J lost 0, with 12 bases in between. The length of the CDR3 is 15 residues. Germline V CDR1 and CDR2: SGHVS, FQNEAQ. The CDR3 sequence: CASSSRGSLNTEAFF. The CDR3 nucleotides read TGTGCCAGCAGCTCCCGGGGGTCCCTGAACACTGAAGCTTTCTTT.

The chain's CDR3 is CASSRDRGEEAFF. The DNA of the CDR3 is TGTGCCAGCAGTCGGGACAGGGGAGAGGAAGCTTTCTTT. The gene calls are TRBV9 and TRBJ1-1; 10 positions match TRBD1. Germline CDR1 SGDLS, CDR2 YYNGEE. V shed 5 bases, J shed 8 bases, and the junction held 6 bases outside the gene matches. The CDR3 consists of 13 residues.

The chain employs TRBV5-1 and TRBJ1-5, with a tentative D call TRBD1 (5 bases). Germline CDR1 SGHRS, CDR2 YFSETQ. The CDR3 totals 15 residues. V lost 4 bases, J lost 1 base, and 12 bases lay in between. CDR3 in amino acids: CASSPITGSNQPQHF. The DNA for the CDR3 is TGCGCCAGCAGCCCGATTACAGGAAGCAATCAGCCCCAGCATTTT.

In the case of this clone: Distinct nucleotide sequences in the sample also encode this CDR3. The chain has TRBV20-1 and TRBJ2-1, with D hard to call. This CDR3 is built from 10 residues. V was clipped by 0 bases and J by 6 bases, with 0 bases between them. The germline V gene encodes CDR1 DFQATT and CDR2 SNEGSKA (reference sequence). The CDR3: CSARDNEQFF. The DNA for the CDR3 is TGCAGTGCTAGAGACAATGAGCAGTTCTTC.

The table lists this clone with a few counts. This chain joins TRBV23-1 and TRBJ2-7; D call uncertain. TRBV23-1 is identified as an open reading frame with a role that is uncertain. The V end was cut by 2 bases, the J end by 6 bases, with 11 bases between. CDR3 length: 13 amino acids. The CDR3 is CASSQHRVGEQYF. The CDR3 nucleotides are TGCGCCAGCAGTCAACACCGGGTTGGCGAGCAGTACTTC.

V usage is TRBV6-5 and J usage is TRBJ1-2; no clear D gene. Germline loops: CDR1 MNHEY, CDR2 SVGAGI. The CDR3 is 16 residues long. The germline V and J ends were trimmed by 2 bases and 4 bases, with 17 bases remaining between them. Here the CDR3 DNA reads TGTGCCAGCAGTTACCAAATGAAAGCAGCGACCTATGGCTACACCTTC. Its protein product is CASSYQMKAATYGYTF.

The chain carries TRBV7-9 and TRBJ2-3, with 7 bases fitting TRBD2. J was trimmed by 7 bases and V by 5 bases; bases with no gene match: 12. The CDR3 covers 15 residues. The V gene's germline CDR1 is SEHNR and CDR2 FQNEAQ (reference sequence). CDR3 nucleotides: TGTGCCAGCAGCCTCGAAGGAGCGGGGTCGCATACGCAGTATTTT. This codes for CASSLEGAGSHTQYF. The whole variable domain, remainder taken from reference TRBV7-9 and TRBJ2-3, is DTGVSQNPRHKITKRGQNVTFRCDPISEHNRLYWYRQTLGQGPEFLTYFQNEAQLEKSRLLSDRFSAERPKGSFSTLEIQRTEQGDSAMYLCASSLEGAGSHTQYFGPGTRLTVL.

The V call is TRBV7-8, the J call TRBJ2-3; possibly TRBD1 for D (5 bases). Germline V lookup: CDR1 SGHVS, CDR2 FQNEAQ. CDR3 size: 16 residues. The V end was cut by 7 bases, the J end by 0 bases, with 17 bases between. CDR3 loop: CASTPFNRPSTDTQYF. In DNA form, the CDR3 reads TGTGCCAGCACCCCCTTCAACAGGCCGAGCACAGATACGCAGTATTTT.

The chain couples TRBV29-1 to TRBJ2-7; possibly TRBD2 for D (5 bases). This CDR3 comprises 13 residues. Trimming pared 7 bases from V and 2 bases from J, leaving 15 bases between. Germline-derived CDR1 and CDR2 are SQVTM and ANQGSEA. The CDR3, as DNA: TGCAGCGCCGCTTCCGGGATCACCTACGAGCAGTACTTC. Protein sequence: CSAASGITYEQYF.

CDR3 residues: CASSQARSSYNEQFF. In DNA form, the CDR3 reads TGCGCCAGCAGCCAGGCTAGGAGCTCCTACAATGAGCAGTTCTTC. The genes are TRBV5-1 and TRBJ2-1; no reliable D call. Looked up from germline, CDR1 is SGHRS and CDR2 is YFSETQ. The CDR3 is 15 residues long. V was trimmed by 4 bases and J by 0 bases, leaving 11 bases between them.

V and J are TRBV19 and TRBJ2-7; D gene unclear. CDR3 length equals 14 residues. CDR1 is LNHDA and CDR2 is SQIVND in the germline V gene (reference sequence). V was cut by 9 bases and J by 3 bases, with 18 bases left in between. The CDR3 spells CASSERYENYEQYF. CDR3 coding DNA: TGTGCCAGCAGTGAGCGCTACGAAAACTACGAGCAGTACTTC.

This clone was detected only a few times. The chain joins TRBV23-1 to TRBJ1-4, with D tentatively TRBD1 (6 bases). TRBV23-1 is identified as an open reading frame with a role that is uncertain. Trimming took off 8 bases at V and 0 bases at J, with 19 bases between the two ends. This CDR3 region has 17 residues. This chain's CDR3 is CASSGQSKNPTNEKLFF. The CDR3 bases are TGCGCCAGCTCGGGACAAAGCAAGAATCCAACTAATGAAAAACTGTTTTTT.

This clone has more than one count but fewer than ten. The CDR3 DNA follows: TGTGCCAGCAACCTTGGACAGGGCTATGGCTACACCTTC. Its protein product is CASNLGQGYGYTF. The rearrangement joins TRBV9 to TRBJ1-2; 8 bases map to TRBD1. CDR3 length equals 13 residues. V dropped 6 bases and J dropped 4; count of bases not matched to a gene: 5. The germline V gene has CDR1 SGDLS and CDR2 YYNGEE. The full variable domain, completed using reference TRBV9 and TRBJ1-2, is DSGVTQTPKHLITATGQRVTLRCSPRSGDLSVYWYQQSLDQGLQFLIQYYNGEERAKGNILERFSAQQFPDLHSELNLSSLELGDSALYFCASNLGQGYGYTFGSGTRLTVV.

The J gene is TRBJ2-3, the V gene TRBV6-5; tentative D call: TRBD1 (6 bases). Trimming removed 6 bases at V and 2 bases at J, with 9 bases between. The CDR3 is made up of 13 amino acids. CDR1 and CDR2 from the germline V gene are MNHEY and SVGAGI. The CDR3, as DNA: TGTGCCAGCAGCCGGGACACCACAGATACGCAGTATTTT. Its translation is CASSRDTTDTQYF.

The chain recombines TRBV5-1 with TRBJ1-2; D uncertain. Per the germline V gene, CDR1 is SGHRS and CDR2 is YFSETQ. The germline V and J ends were trimmed by 0 bases and 7 bases, with 10 bases remaining between them. This CDR3 spans 13 amino acids. The CDR3 DNA reads as TGCGCCAGCAGCTTGGCCGGGATGAGTGGCTACACCTTC. Its protein product is CASSLAGMSGYTF.

The rearrangement joins TRBV9 to TRBJ1-1; the match to TRBD1 covers 7 bases. The CDR3 totals 14 residues. Germline V gene data show CDR1 as SGDLS and CDR2 as YYNGEE. With V trimmed by 3 bases and J by 4 bases, 6 bases remained unmatched. The CDR3 spells CASSARQGVTEAFF. CDR3 sequence (DNA): TGTGCCAGCAGCGCCCGACAGGGCGTCACTGAAGCTTTCTTT.

The V call is TRBV6-5, the J call TRBJ1-2; 7 bases align to TRBD1. Germline CDR1 and CDR2: MNHEY and SVGAGI. This CDR3 has 13 amino acids. V was clipped by 5 bases and J by 6 bases; unmatched bases: 6. The CDR3 DNA follows: TGTGCCAGCAGTAGGGACAGCCGTCATGGCTACACCTTC. Translating gives CASSRDSRHGYTF.

This clone was observed a few times. The chain joins TRBV18 to TRBJ1-3, with 9 bases identical to TRBD1. Germline-derived CDR1 and CDR2 are KGHSH and LQKENI. V gave up 2 bases and J gave up 2 bases; unmatched junction bases: 4. This CDR3 comprises 16 residues. The CDR3 reads CASSPSGQGTGNTIYF. The CDR3 DNA reads TGTGCCAGCTCACCATCGGGACAGGGAACTGGAAACACCATATATTTT. Full variable domain (remainder filled in from reference TRBV18 and TRBJ1-3): NAGVMQNPRHLVRRRGQEARLRCSPMKGHSHVYWYRQLPEEGLKFMVYLQKENIIDESGMPKERFSAEFPKEGPSILRIQQVVRGDSAAYFCASSPSGQGTGNTIYFGEGSWLTVV.